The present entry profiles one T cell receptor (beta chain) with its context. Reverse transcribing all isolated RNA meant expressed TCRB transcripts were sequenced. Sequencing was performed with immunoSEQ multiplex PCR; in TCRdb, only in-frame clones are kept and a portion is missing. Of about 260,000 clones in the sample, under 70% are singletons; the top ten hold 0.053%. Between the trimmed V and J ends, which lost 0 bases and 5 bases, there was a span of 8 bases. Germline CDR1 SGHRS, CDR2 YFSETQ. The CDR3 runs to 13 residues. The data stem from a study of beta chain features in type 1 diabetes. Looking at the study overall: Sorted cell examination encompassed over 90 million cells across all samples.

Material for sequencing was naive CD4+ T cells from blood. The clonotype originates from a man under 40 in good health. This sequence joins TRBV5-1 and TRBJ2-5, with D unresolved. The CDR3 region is CASSLGAGETQYF. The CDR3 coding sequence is TGCGCCAGCAGCTTGGGGGCCGGGGAGACCCAGTACTTC.